This TCR beta chain stems from a study of cytomegalovirus exposure and HLA in healthy donors. General study points: The majority of CMV-associated TCR beta chains were reported as apparently HLA-restricted in a later analysis. A missense DCLRE1C variant was associated with V- and J-gene trimming of TCR beta chains in a later analysis, and an independent cohort replicated the association.

Trimming cost V 6 bases and J 0 bases; bases outside gene matches: 7. The CDR3 contains 15 residues. Germline loops: CDR1 MDHEN, CDR2 SYDVKM. Donors were nominally healthy when sampled, though unrecorded immune exposures were likely. Primers included in the PCR were 60 Vbeta and 13 Jbeta primers. Generated by immunoSEQ multiplex PCR, the TCRdb table keeps only in-frame clones and is missing some. The sample consists of fewer than 250,000 clones, over 65% of them appearing once. This clone was counted a few times. Its specificity is not known. The sequenced sample consisted of PBMCs. The chain employs TRBV28 and TRBJ1-1, with TRBD1 identical over 7 bases. This clonotype was obtained from a man between 18 and 29 years old in good health and CMV-seronegative. The CDR3 DNA follows: TGTGCCAGCAGAGACAGGGACGGGCTGAACACTGAAGCTTTCTTT. Its translation: CASRDRDGLNTEAFF. Looking up the rest from reference TRBV28 and TRBJ1-1 gives the full variable domain: DVKVTQSSRYLVKRTGEKVFLECVQDMDHENMFWYRQDPGLGLRLIYFSYDVKMKEKGDIPEGYSVSREKKERFSLILESASTNQTSMYLCASRDRDGLNTEAFFGQGTRLTVV.